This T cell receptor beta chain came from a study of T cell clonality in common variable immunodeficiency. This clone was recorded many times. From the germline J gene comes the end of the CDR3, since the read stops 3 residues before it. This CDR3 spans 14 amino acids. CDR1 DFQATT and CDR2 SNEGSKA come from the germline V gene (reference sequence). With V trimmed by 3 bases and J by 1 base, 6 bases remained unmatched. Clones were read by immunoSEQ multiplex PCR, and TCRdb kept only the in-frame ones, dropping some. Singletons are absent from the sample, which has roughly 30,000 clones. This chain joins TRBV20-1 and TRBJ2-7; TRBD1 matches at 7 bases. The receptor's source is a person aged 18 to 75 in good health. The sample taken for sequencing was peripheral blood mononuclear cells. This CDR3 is CSASDRARSYEQYF. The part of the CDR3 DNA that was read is TGCAGTGCTAGTGACAGGGCCAGGTCCTACGAG.